Below, 25 T cell receptor beta chains from the same sample are listed, as sequenced in a study of CD8+ T cells in alopecia areata. Treatment noted: oral pan-JAK inhibitor, 5-10 mg twice daily. RNA was extracted and reverse transcribed into cDNA as the sequencing template. The repertoire was sequenced with immunoSEQ multiplex PCR; TCRdb's copy has only in-frame clones and lacks some. Counted here are around 190,000 clones, 60% occurring once; the ten biggest clones make up under 1.2%. This sample comprised CD4+ T cells sorted from blood, obtained at week 24, from a patient treated with tofacitinib. These receptor sequences come from a human donor with alopecia areata.

The chain is built from TRBV5-6 and TRBJ1-1; no reliable D call. The CDR3 consists of 14 residues. The V gene lost 0 bases and the J gene lost 7 bases, with 13 bases spanning the gap. Per germline, CDR1 SGHDT and CDR2 YYEEEE. CDR3 in amino acids: CASSLAVSRNEAFF. The DNA for the CDR3 is TGTGCCAGCAGCTTGGCCGTCTCACGGAATGAAGCTTTCTTT. Full variable domain (outside the CDR3, taken from reference TRBV5-6 and TRBJ1-1): DAGVTQSPTHLIKTRGQQVTLRCSPKSGHDTVSWYQQALGQGPQFIFQYYEEEERQRGNFPDRFSGHQFPNYSSELNVNALLLGDSALYLCASSLAVSRNEAFFGQGTRLTVV.

The chain employs TRBV29-1 and TRBJ1-1; D uncertain. The CDR3 is 12 amino acids. In germline, CDR1 is SQVTM, CDR2 ANQGSEA. Trimming stripped 2 bases from V and 1 base from J, with 5 bases between. CDR3 sequence: CSVESENTEAFF. The CDR3 nucleotides read TGCAGCGTTGAATCAGAGAACACTGAAGCTTTCTTT. Full variable domain (rest looked up from reference TRBV29-1 and TRBJ1-1): SAVISQKPSRDICQRGTSLTIQCQVDSQVTMMFWYRQQPGQSLTLIATANQGSEATYESGFVIDKFPISRPNLTFSTLTVSNMSPEDSSIYLCSVESENTEAFFGQGTRLTVV.

V usage is TRBV29-1 and J usage is TRBJ2-3; 8 nucleotides line up with TRBD1. J was trimmed by 1 base and V by 3 bases; bases with no gene match: 3. Germline V gene sequence: CDR1 SQVTM, CDR2 ANQGSEA. The CDR3 is made up of 14 amino acids. CDR3 residues: CSVDGTGRTDTQYF. CDR3 coding DNA: TGCAGCGTTGACGGGACAGGCCGCACAGATACGCAGTATTTT.

The CDR3 sequence is CSATLGDEQFF. CDR3 sequence (DNA): TGCAGTGCTACCCTGGGCGATGAGCAGTTCTTC. V gene TRBV20-1 combines with J gene TRBJ2-1; no definite D call. CDR3 size: 11 residues. Trimming pared 4 bases from V and 8 bases from J, leaving 9 bases between. Germline assignment: CDR1 DFQATT and CDR2 SNEGSKA (reference sequence).

The chain has TRBV15 and TRBJ1-5; the D gene is possibly TRBD1 (5 bases). Trimming pared 0 bases from V and 7 bases from J, leaving 13 bases between. The CDR3 covers 15 residues. Germline assignment: CDR1 LNHNV and CDR2 YYDKDF (reference sequence). Here the CDR3 DNA reads TGTGCCACCAGCAGAGAGGGGGTCCAGAGGCAGCCCCAGCATTTT. It translates to CATSREGVQRQPQHF.

The gene calls are TRBV4-1 and TRBJ1-1, with D unresolved. CDR3 size: 13 residues. Per germline, CDR1 MGHRA and CDR2 YSYEKL. The V end lost 0 bases, the J end lost 5 bases, and 7 bases lay between the germline ends. In DNA form, the CDR3 reads TGCGCCAGCAGCCAAGAGTGGCCGACTGAAGCTTTCTTT. Protein product: CASSQEWPTEAFF.

V gene TRBV14 combines with J gene TRBJ1-1; a weak D match, TRBD1 (5 bases). The CDR3 totals 17 residues. Trimming removed 2 bases at V and 3 bases at J, with 19 bases between. Germline V gives CDR1 SGHDN, CDR2 FVKESK. The CDR3 region has the DNA TGTGCCAGCAGCCAAACGATAAGGGGCGGGAGGGACACTGAAGCTTTCTTT. Translation: CASSQTIRGGRDTEAFF.

The chain employs TRBV9 and TRBJ1-6; D ambiguous. In germline, CDR1 is SGDLS, CDR2 YYNGEE. V lost 7 bases and J 7 bases, leaving 9 bases between the germline ends. This CDR3 is 12 amino acids long. The CDR3 here is CASGRPNSPLHF. The DNA of the CDR3 is TGTGCCAGCGGCAGACCGAATTCACCCCTCCACTTT.

This clone was recorded a few times. The chain recombines TRBV4-2 with TRBJ2-7, with TRBD1 matching 8 bases. Losses at the gene ends were 4 bases for V and 3 bases for J; bases not matched to a gene: 2. CDR3 length: 13 residues. Germline-derived CDR1 and CDR2 are LGHNA and YNFKEQ. The CDR3 loop is CASSRDRNYEQYF. CDR3 nucleotides: TGTGCCAGCAGCCGGGACAGGAACTACGAGCAGTACTTC.

This chain links TRBV29-1 with TRBJ1-2; 7 nucleotides line up with TRBD1. With V trimmed by 7 bases and J by 7 bases, 9 bases remained unmatched. Per germline, CDR1 SQVTM and CDR2 ANQGSEA. The CDR3 spans 12 residues. The CDR3 protein is CSALTGDLGYTF. CDR3 coding DNA: TGCAGCGCCCTTACAGGGGACCTTGGCTACACCTTC.

This rearrangement joins TRBV29-1 to TRBJ1-1, with TRBD1 matching 7 bases. Germline loops: CDR1 SQVTM, CDR2 ANQGSEA. The CDR3 covers 12 residues. Losses at the gene ends were 7 bases for V and 4 bases for J; bases not matched to a gene: 6. As DNA, the CDR3 is TGCAGCGGGGGGGACAGAGGCACTGAAGCTTTCTTT. It specifies CSGGDRGTEAFF.

There are a few counts of this clone. This chain connects TRBV9 to TRBJ2-3, with a possible D match to TRBD2 (6 bases). The CDR3 is 12 amino acids. The V end lost 4 bases, the J end lost 6 bases, and 9 bases lay between the germline ends. Looked up from germline, CDR1 is SGDLS and CDR2 is YYNGEE. CDR3 nucleotides: TGTGCCAGCAGCCCTACTAGCGATACGCAGTATTTT. It yields the protein CASSPTSDTQYF.

The rearrangement links TRBV29-1 to TRBJ2-2; D is ambiguous. The germline CDR1 and CDR2 sequences are SQVTM and ANQGSEA. V was trimmed by 4 bases and J by 4 bases, leaving 10 bases between them. This CDR3 is built from 13 residues. The CDR3 is CSVAYTITGELFF. The CDR3 bases are TGCAGCGTTGCCTACACCATCACCGGGGAGCTGTTTTTT.

This CDR3 reads CAWSVQVGIGYTF. The CDR3 region has the DNA TGTGCCTGGAGTGTACAAGTGGGAATTGGCTACACCTTC. This chain links TRBV30 with TRBJ1-2; no clear D. The V and J ends lost 0 bases and 7 bases respectively, with 12 bases between them. Germline V gene lookup returns CDR1 GTSNPN and CDR2 SVGIG (reference sequence). The CDR3 is made up of 13 amino acids.

V usage is TRBV6-5 and J usage is TRBJ1-1; D might be TRBD1 (5 bases). In germline, CDR1 is MNHEY, CDR2 SVGAGI. CDR3 length: 13 amino acids. Trimming removed 5 bases at V and 1 base at J, with 8 bases between. The CDR3 protein is CASSQTGNTEAFF. The CDR3 nucleotides are TGTGCCAGCAGTCAAACAGGGAACACTGAAGCTTTCTTT.

The rearrangement links TRBV30 to TRBJ2-5, with D possibly TRBD2 on 6 matching bases. This CDR3 contains 15 residues. Germline assignment: CDR1 GTSNPN and CDR2 SVGIG (reference sequence). V dropped 0 bases and J dropped 2 bases, with 13 bases sitting between them. The CDR3 here is CAWSVVSSAQETQYF. CDR3 sequence (DNA): TGTGCCTGGAGTGTAGTATCTAGCGCACAAGAGACCCAGTACTTC.

The rearrangement joins TRBV13 to TRBJ2-7, with a tentative D call TRBD2 (6 bases). Germline V gives CDR1 PRHDT, CDR2 FYEKMQ (reference sequence). Trimming took off 5 bases at V and 2 bases at J, with 13 bases between the two ends. CDR3 length equals 14 residues. The chain's CDR3 is CASSPRERPYEQYF. CDR3 coding DNA: TGTGCCAGCAGCCCCCGGGAGCGGCCCTACGAGCAGTACTTC.

There are a few counts of this clone. This rearrangement joins TRBV29-1 to TRBJ2-5; D is unresolved. Per germline, CDR1 SQVTM and CDR2 ANQGSEA. This CDR3 is 13 amino acids long. V lost 1 base, J lost 5 bases, and 11 bases lay in between. CDR3 region: CSVEVPPGETQYF. The DNA for the CDR3 is TGCAGCGTTGAAGTCCCCCCCGGGGAGACCCAGTACTTC.

V is TRBV28 and J is TRBJ1-2; D ambiguous. Trimming removed 2 bases at V and 5 bases at J, with 12 bases between. The CDR3 contains 14 residues. Germline V lookup: CDR1 MDHEN, CDR2 SYDVKM. The CDR3, as DNA: TGTGCCAGCAGTTTACCTTTGACATTTTATGGCTACACCTTC. It yields the protein CASSLPLTFYGYTF.

This sequence joins TRBV27 and TRBJ2-7, with D perhaps assigned TRBD1 or TRBD2 (5 bases each). The CDR3 consists of 15 residues. CDR1 and CDR2 (germline): MNHEY, SMNVEV (reference sequence). V was pared by 6 bases and J by 0 bases, with 15 bases between. DNA of the CDR3: TGTGCCAGCAGCTACTTCTCCGGGGCCTCCTACGAGCAGTACTTC. Its protein is CASSYFSGASYEQYF.

This chain connects TRBV29-1 to TRBJ1-4; D is unclear. The germline V gene encodes CDR1 SQVTM and CDR2 ANQGSEA. Trimming took 7 bases from V and 0 from J, leaving 9 bases between them. The CDR3 has 13 residues. The CDR3 loop reads CSGRAPTNEKLFF. The DNA of the CDR3 is TGCAGCGGACGAGCGCCAACTAATGAAAAACTGTTTTTT. The variable domain in full, with the rest retrieved from reference TRBV29-1 and TRBJ1-4, is SAVISQKPSRDICQRGTSLTIQCQVDSQVTMMFWYRQQPGQSLTLIATANQGSEATYESGFVIDKFPISRPNLTFSTLTVSNMSPEDSSIYLCSGRAPTNEKLFFGSGTQLSVL.

The chain uses TRBV5-1 and TRBJ2-5; 7 bases map to TRBD2. With 0 bases clipped from V and 4 bases from J, the junction kept 9 bases outside the gene matches. Germline CDR1 is SGHRS and CDR2 is YFSETQ. The CDR3 length is 16 residues. In DNA form, the CDR3 reads TGCGCCAGCAGCTTGGAGGGACTATTAGGAGGAGAGACCCAGTACTTC. This sequence encodes CASSLEGLLGGETQYF.

This clone came up many times. The rearrangement uses TRBV25-1 and TRBJ2-3; D is possibly TRBD1 (5 bases). V was clipped by 6 bases and J by 0 bases, with 13 bases between them. CDR3 length: 15 residues. CDR1 and CDR2 (germline): MGHDK, SYGVNS. The DNA for the CDR3 is TGTGCCAGCAGGTCTTGGACACCTAGCACAGATACGCAGTATTTT. It yields the protein CASRSWTPSTDTQYF.

The rearrangement joins TRBV10-3 to TRBJ2-1, with D maybe TRBD2 (5 bases). V was cut by 8 bases and J by 7 bases, with 15 bases left in between. Germline CDR1 reads ENHRY; CDR2 reads SYGVKD. CDR3 size: 13 residues. CDR3 sequence: CAIGRTTGNEQFF. The CDR3 DNA sequence: TGTGCCATCGGACGTACCACGGGAAATGAGCAGTTCTTC.

The chain carries TRBV7-9 and TRBJ2-2, with TRBD2 matching over 7 bases. This CDR3 comprises 14 residues. J gave up 4 bases and V 9 bases, and 8 bases lay outside the gene matches. Looked up from germline, CDR1 is SEHNR and CDR2 is FQNEAQ (reference sequence). As DNA, the CDR3 is TGTGCCAGTGGCGGGCTAGCGGCCACCGGGGAGCTGTTTTTT. Residues: CASGGLAATGELFF.